A single T cell receptor beta chain is shown here with its context. The data were obtained in a study of identical twins' blood T cells. V dropped 7 bases and J dropped 10 bases, with 17 bases sitting between them. CDR1 is MNHEY and CDR2 is SMNVEV in the germline V gene (reference sequence). The CDR3 contains 14 residues. TCRdb itself ran the 5' RACE reads through MiXCR, one entry per CDR3 protein. The table lists 300,000 to 400,000 distinct CDR3 sequences, approximately 30% of them singletons, with 6.1% in the top ten. Source material: PBMCs. The sequence was obtained from a woman aged 18-49 years in good health. The chain carries TRBV27 and TRBJ1-6, with D unclear. CDR3 protein: CASTLAYSTSPLHF. DNA of the CDR3: TGTGCCAGCACCTTAGCCTATTCAACCTCACCCCTCCACTTT.